The T cell receptor beta chain described here comes from a study of control samples from healthy donors and cancer patients. CDR3 length equals 15 residues. Germline V gives CDR1 SGHAT, CDR2 FQDESV (reference sequence). V was pared by 2 bases and J by 5 bases, with 13 bases between. Profiling relied on immunoSEQ multiplex PCR, and the TCRdb table lists in-frame clones only, not all of them. This sample yields about 140,000 clones, of which around 90% are seen a single time; roughly 3.1% belongs to the top ten. The chain has TRBV11-1 and TRBJ2-1, with D unclear. The sequencing input was blood. This receptor was identified in a man aged 25-40 years in good health. This CDR3 reads CASSLSGPWDNEQFF. CDR3 nucleotide sequence: TGTGCCAGCAGCTTAAGTGGCCCGTGGGACAATGAGCAGTTCTTC.